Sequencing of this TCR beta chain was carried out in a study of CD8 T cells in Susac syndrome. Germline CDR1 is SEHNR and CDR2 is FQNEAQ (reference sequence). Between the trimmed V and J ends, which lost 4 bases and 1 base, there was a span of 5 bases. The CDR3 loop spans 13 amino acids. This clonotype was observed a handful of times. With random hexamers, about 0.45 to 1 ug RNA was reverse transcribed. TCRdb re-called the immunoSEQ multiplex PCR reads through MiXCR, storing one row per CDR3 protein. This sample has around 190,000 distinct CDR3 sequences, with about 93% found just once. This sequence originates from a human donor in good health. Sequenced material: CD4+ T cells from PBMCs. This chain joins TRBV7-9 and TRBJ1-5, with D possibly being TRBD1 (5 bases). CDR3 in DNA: TGTGCCAGCAGCTGGGACAGCAATCAGCCCCAGCATTTT. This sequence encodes CASSWDSNQPQHF.